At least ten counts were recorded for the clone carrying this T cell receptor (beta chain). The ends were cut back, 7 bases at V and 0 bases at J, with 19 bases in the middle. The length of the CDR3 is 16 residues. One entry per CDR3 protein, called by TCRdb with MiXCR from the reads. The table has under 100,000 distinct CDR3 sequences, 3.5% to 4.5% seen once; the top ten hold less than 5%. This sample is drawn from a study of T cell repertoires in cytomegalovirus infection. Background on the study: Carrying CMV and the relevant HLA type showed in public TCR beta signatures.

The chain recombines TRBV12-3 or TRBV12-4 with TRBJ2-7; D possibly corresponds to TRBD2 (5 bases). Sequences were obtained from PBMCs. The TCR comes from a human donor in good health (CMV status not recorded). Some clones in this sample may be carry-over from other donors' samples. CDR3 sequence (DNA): TGTGCCAGCACTCGGGGTGGGCAGACGAGCTCCTACGAGCAGTACTTC. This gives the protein CASTRGGQTSSYEQYF.